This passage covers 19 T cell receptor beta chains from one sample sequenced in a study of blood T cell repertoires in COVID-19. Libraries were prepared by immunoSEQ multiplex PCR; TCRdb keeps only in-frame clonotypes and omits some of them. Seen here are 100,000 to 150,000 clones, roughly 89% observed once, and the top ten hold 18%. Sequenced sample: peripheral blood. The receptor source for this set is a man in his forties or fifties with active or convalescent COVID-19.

The CDR3 nucleotides read TGTGCCAGCAGCCAGACAGGGGCTGGAAACACCATATATTTT. Translation gives CASSQTGAGNTIYF. This chain joins TRBV4-2 and TRBJ1-3; 8 bases line up with TRBD1. The ends lost 3 bases at V and 2 bases at J; junction bases unmatched: 0. The CDR3 contains 14 residues. Per the germline V gene, CDR1 is LGHNA and CDR2 is YNFKEQ.

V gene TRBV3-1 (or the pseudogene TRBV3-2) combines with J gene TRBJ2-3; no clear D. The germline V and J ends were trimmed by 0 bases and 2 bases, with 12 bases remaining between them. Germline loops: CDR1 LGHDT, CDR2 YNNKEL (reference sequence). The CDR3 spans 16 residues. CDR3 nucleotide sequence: TGTGCCAGCAGCCAAGATCGTGGGCCGCCCACAGATACGCAGTATTTT. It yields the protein CASSQDRGPPTDTQYF.

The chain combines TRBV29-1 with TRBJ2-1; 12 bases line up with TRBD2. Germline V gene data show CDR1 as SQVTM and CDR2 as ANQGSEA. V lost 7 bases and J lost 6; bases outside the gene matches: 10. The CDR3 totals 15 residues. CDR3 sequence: CSASGRAELGNEQFF. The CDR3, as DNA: TGCAGCGCTAGCGGGAGGGCCGAGTTAGGCAATGAGCAGTTCTTC.

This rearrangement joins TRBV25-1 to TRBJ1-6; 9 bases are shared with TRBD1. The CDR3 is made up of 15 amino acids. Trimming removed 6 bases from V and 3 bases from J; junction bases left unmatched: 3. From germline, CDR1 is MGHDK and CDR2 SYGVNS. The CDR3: CASRETGGYNSPLHF. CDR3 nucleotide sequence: TGTGCCAGCAGGGAGACAGGGGGCTATAATTCACCCCTCCACTTT. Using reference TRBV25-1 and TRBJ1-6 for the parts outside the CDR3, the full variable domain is EADIYQTPRYLVIGTGKKITLECSQTMGHDKMYWYQQDPGMELHLIHYSYGVNSTEKGDLSSESTVSRIRTEHFPLTLESARPSHTSQYLCASRETGGYNSPLHFGNGTRLTVT.

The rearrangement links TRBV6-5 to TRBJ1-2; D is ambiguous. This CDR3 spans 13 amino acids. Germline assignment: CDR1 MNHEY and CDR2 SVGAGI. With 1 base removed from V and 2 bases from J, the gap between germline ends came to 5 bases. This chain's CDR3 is CASSYYPNYGYTF. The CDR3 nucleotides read TGTGCCAGCAGTTACTATCCGAACTATGGCTACACCTTC.

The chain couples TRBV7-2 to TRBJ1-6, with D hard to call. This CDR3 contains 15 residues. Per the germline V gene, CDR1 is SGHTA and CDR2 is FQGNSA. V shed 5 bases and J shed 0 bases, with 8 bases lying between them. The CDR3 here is CASSGYSSYNSPLHF. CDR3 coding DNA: TGTGCCAGCAGCGGATACAGCTCCTATAATTCACCCCTCCACTTT.

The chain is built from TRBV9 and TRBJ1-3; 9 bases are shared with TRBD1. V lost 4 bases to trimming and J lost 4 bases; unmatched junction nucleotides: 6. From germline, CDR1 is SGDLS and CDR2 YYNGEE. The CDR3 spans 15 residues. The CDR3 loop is CASSPRTGVGNTIYF. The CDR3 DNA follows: TGTGCCAGCAGCCCGCGGACAGGGGTAGGAAACACCATATATTTT.

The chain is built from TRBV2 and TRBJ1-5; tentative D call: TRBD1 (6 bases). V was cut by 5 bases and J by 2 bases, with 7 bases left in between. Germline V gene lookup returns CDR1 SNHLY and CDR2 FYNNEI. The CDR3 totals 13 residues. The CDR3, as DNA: TGTGCCAGCAGTCGACAGGGCAATCAGCCCCAGCATTTT. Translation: CASSRQGNQPQHF.

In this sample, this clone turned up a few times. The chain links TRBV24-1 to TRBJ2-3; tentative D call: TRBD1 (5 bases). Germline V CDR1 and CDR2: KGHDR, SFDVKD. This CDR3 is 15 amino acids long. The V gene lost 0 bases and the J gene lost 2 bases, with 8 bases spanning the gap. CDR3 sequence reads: CATSDLTGSTDTQYF. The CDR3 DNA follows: TGTGCCACCAGTGATTTGACAGGATCCACAGATACGCAGTATTTT.

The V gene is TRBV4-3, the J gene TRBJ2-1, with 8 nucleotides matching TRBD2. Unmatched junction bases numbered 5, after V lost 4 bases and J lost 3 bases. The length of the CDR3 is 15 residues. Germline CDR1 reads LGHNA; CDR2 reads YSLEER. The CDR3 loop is CASSPRRGVYNEQFF. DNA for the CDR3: TGCGCCAGCAGCCCGAGGCGGGGGGTCTACAATGAGCAGTTCTTC.

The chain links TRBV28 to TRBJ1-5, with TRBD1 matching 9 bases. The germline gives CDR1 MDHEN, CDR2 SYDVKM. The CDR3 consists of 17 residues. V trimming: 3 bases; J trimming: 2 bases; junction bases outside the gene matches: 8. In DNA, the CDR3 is TGTGCCAGCAGTTTGCCGGGACAGGGACAGCGCAATCAGCCCCAGCATTTT. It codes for CASSLPGQGQRNQPQHF. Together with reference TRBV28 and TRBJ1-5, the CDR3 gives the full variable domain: DVKVTQSSRYLVKRTGEKVFLECVQDMDHENMFWYRQDPGLGLRLIYFSYDVKMKEKGDIPEGYSVSREKKERFSLILESASTNQTSMYLCASSLPGQGQRNQPQHFGDGTRLSIL.

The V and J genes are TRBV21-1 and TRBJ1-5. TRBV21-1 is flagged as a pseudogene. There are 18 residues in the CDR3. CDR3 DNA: TGTGCCAGCAGCAATCGGGGGGACGACAATGATAGCAATCAGCCCCAGCATTTT. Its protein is CASSNRGDDNDSNQPQHF.

CDR3 residues: CASRRSTTSGGADTQYF. CDR3 sequence (DNA): TGTGCCAGCAGAAGATCCACAACTAGCGGGGGTGCAGATACGCAGTATTTT. The chain links TRBV2 to TRBJ2-3; TRBD2 aligns across 11 bases. The CDR3 consists of 17 residues. The germline gives CDR1 SNHLY, CDR2 FYNNEI. V lost 6 bases and J lost 4; bases outside the gene matches: 12.

CDR3 sequence: CASKGTLANEKLFF. The CDR3, as DNA: TGTGCCAGCAAGGGGACTCTGGCTAATGAAAAACTGTTTTTT. The V call is TRBV27, the J call TRBJ1-4, with a weak D call TRBD1 (5 bases). Per germline, CDR1 MNHEY and CDR2 SMNVEV (reference sequence). The CDR3 runs to 14 residues. The V gene lost 7 bases and the J gene lost 3 bases, with 12 bases spanning the gap.

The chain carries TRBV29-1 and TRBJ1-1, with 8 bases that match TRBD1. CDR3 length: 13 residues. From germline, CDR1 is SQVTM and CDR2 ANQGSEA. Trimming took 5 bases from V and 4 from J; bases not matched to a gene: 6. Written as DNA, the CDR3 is TGCAGCGTTACAACAGGGGGTGGCACTGAAGCTTTCTTT. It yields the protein CSVTTGGGTEAFF.

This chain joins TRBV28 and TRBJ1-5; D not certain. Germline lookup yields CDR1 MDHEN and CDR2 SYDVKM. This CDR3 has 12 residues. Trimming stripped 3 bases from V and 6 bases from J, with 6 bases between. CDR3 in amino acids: CASSFWSQPQHF. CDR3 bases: TGTGCCAGCAGTTTCTGGAGTCAGCCCCAGCATTTT.

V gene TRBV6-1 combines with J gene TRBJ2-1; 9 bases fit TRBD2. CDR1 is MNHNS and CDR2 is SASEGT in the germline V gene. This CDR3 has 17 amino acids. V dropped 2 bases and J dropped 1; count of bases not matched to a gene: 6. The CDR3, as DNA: TGTGCCAGCAGTGAATTAGGCGGGGGGGCTTCCTACAATGAGCAGTTCTTC. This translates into CASSELGGGASYNEQFF.

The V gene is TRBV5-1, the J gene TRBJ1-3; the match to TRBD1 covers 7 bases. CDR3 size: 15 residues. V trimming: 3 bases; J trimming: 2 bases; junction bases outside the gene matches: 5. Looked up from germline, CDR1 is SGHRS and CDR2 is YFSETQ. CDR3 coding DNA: TGCGCCAGCAGCTCGACAGGGAGTCCTGGAAACACCATATATTTT. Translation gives CASSSTGSPGNTIYF.

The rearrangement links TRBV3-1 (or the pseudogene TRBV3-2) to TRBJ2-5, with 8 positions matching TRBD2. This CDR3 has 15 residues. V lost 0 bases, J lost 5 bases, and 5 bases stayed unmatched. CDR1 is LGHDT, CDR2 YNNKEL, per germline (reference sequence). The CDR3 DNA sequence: TGTGCCAGCAGCCAAGATTGGGGCGGGAGGGAGACCCAGTACTTC. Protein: CASSQDWGGRETQYF.